This is a list of T cell receptor beta chains from one sample in a study of molecular identifiers for immune sequencing clone quantification. MiXCR, applied by TCRdb to the PCR reads, yields one record per CDR3 protein. The profile shows approximately 590,000 distinct CDR3 sequences, 25% of them singletons. The source material was naive CD8+ T cells from blood, with Jurkat cell RNA spiked in. The receptor source for this set is a human donor in good health. Some libraries in this study had Jurkat cell RNA spiked in. Both conserved end residues are part of each CDR3. The D gene is left open where the match is weak. Clone size appears in some rows only: once, few, many, or a class for an expanded clone.

TRBD1,TRBJ2-2,.,TRBV11-2,CASSLATGNTGELSF,TGTGCCAGCAGCTTAGCGACAGGGAACACCGGGGAGCTGTCTTTT
.,TRBJ2-1,.,TRBV7-7,CASSSGTGEQFF,TGTGCTAGCAGCTCAGGGACTGGTGAGCAGTTCTTC
.,TRBJ1-5,.,TRBV2,CASSEVGVGNQPQHF,TGTGCCAGCAGTGAAGTAGGGGTTGGCAATCAGCCCCAGCATTTT
.,TRBJ2-7,many,TRBV28,CASSLSGAPYEQYF,TGTGCCAGCAGTTTATCCGGAGCACCCTACGAGCAGTACTTC
.,TRBJ2-1,.,TRBV24-1,CATSSGTLDSSYNEQFF,TGTGCCACCAGTTCCGGGACGTTAGACTCCTCCTACAATGAGCAGTTCTTC
.,TRBJ1-1,.,TRBV4-3,CASSQSVGGIEAFF,TGCGCCAGCAGCCAATCGGTGGGGGGAATTGAAGCTTTCTTT
.,TRBJ1-5,many,TRBV4-3,CASSHFVGAGQPQHF,TGCGCCAGCAGCCACTTCGTGGGGGCTGGGCAGCCCCAGCATTTT
.,TRBJ1-2,few,TRBV27,CASSPGTPGLGYGYTF,TGTGCCAGCAGTCCCGGGACACCAGGTTTGGGTTATGGCTACACCTTC
TRBD1,TRBJ1-2,.,TRBV20-1,CSARDRGQGSSGYTF,TGCAGTGCTAGAGATCGAGGACAGGGCTCCTCTGGCTACACCTTC
TRBD1,TRBJ2-2,few,TRBV15,CATCRDRDICGELFF,TGTGCCACCTGCCGGGACAGGGATATTTGCGGGGAGCTGTTTTTT
TRBD2,TRBJ2-1,.,TRBV7-9,CASSPAAGGPVYNEQFF,TGTGCCAGCAGCCCCGCAGCGGGAGGGCCAGTATACAATGAGCAGTTCTTC
.,TRBJ2-7,.,TRBV2,CASYAGTGSAEQYF,TGTGCCAGCTACGCCGGGACCGGAAGCGCCGAGCAGTACTTC
TRBD1,TRBJ1-5,few,TRBV19,CASTWAGGGNQPQHF,TGTGCCAGTACTTGGGCAGGGGGAGGCAATCAGCCCCAGCATTTT
TRBD2,TRBJ2-7,few,TRBV6-2/TRBV6-3,CASSYSRLASSYEQYF,TGTGCCAGCAGTTACTCCCGACTAGCCAGCTCCTACGAGCAGTACTTC
TRBD1,TRBJ2-5,.,TRBV30,CAWADRWETQYF,TGTGCCTGGGCGGACAGGTGGGAGACCCAGTACTTC
TRBD1,TRBJ2-7,few,TRBV7-9,CASSPPRGPAYEQYF,TGTGCCAGCAGCCCACCCAGGGGGCCGGCCTACGAGCAGTACTTC
.,TRBJ2-1,.,TRBV20-1,CSADRTDFRSSYNEQFF,TGCAGTGCCGACCGGACAGATTTCAGGAGCTCCTACAATGAGCAGTTCTTC
.,TRBJ1-1,many,TRBV27,CASRSQGHGTEAFF,TGTGCCAGCAGATCCCAGGGGCACGGCACTGAAGCTTTCTTT
.,TRBJ2-1,.,TRBV2,CASSEAGGYNEQFF,TGTGCCAGCAGTGAAGCGGGGGGCTACAATGAGCAGTTCTTC
.,TRBJ2-5,.,TRBV5-6,CAISSGWGETQYF,TGTGCCATCAGCTCTGGCTGGGGGGAGACCCAGTACTTC
TRBD2,TRBJ2-7,.,TRBV4-3,CASSQGTSEGYEQYF,TGCGCCAGCAGCCAAGGGACTAGCGAGGGCTACGAGCAGTACTTC
TRBD2,TRBJ2-7,many,TRBV6-2/TRBV6-3,CASSYSGSSYEQYF,TGTGCCAGCAGTTATAGCGGGAGTAGCTACGAGCAGTACTTC
.,TRBJ1-1,.,TRBV9,CASSAGGRTEAFF,TGTGCCAGCAGCGCTGGGGGACGGACTGAAGCTTTCTTT
TRBD1,TRBJ2-7,many,TRBV29-1,CSGGQGLSYEQYF,TGCAGCGGGGGACAGGGACTCTCCTACGAGCAGTACTTC
.,TRBJ1-6,few,TRBV2,CASSGQDYNSPLHF,TGTGCCAGCAGTGGACAGGACTATAATTCACCCCTCCACTTT